This T cell receptor (beta chain) came from a study of blood T cells in healthy people across ages. CDR1 is DFQATT and CDR2 is SNEGSKA in the germline V gene (reference sequence). This CDR3 has 13 residues. Deletions cut 0 bases from V and 5 bases from J, with 11 bases between. Together with a sample-barcoded 5' primer, a J-beta primer mix was included in a second PCR lasting about 6 to 12 cycles. A single record per CDR3 protein comes from TCRdb applying MiXCR to the 5' RACE reads. The sample has 540,000 or so distinct CDR3 sequences, about 26% seen once. This clonotype was detected a few times. The gene calls are TRBV20-1 and TRBJ2-7, with D perhaps matching TRBD1 (5 bases). The sequencing sample was made of blood. The clonotype comes from a woman in her 70s in good health. CDR3 sequence (DNA): TGCAGTGCTAGAGAACAGGTAAAGGACGAGCAGTACTTC. Translating gives CSAREQVKDEQYF.